The subject of this entry is one T cell receptor (beta chain). Trimming left V 3 bases short and J 4 bases short, with 7 bases between. CDR1 and CDR2 (germline): SNHLY, FYNNEI. The CDR3 length is 13 residues. The sample is drawn from a study of blood T cell repertoires in COVID-19. On the study more broadly: Sources were T cells, B-cell-depleted T cells, or PBMCs; the material itself was cDNA or gDNA.

The authors' processing: Nucleated cell number was recorded as an estimate derived from reference gene primer amplification. Assay: immunoSEQ multiplex PCR; the TCRdb copy retains only in-frame clones and omits some. V, J and clone size reflect that table, while D and trimming were determined from the DNA. The sample gives approximately 100,000 clones, approximately 90% of which show up once; approximately 5% is in the top ten. The sample taken for sequencing was peripheral blood. The chain carries TRBV2 and TRBJ2-1, with TRBD2 as a possible D gene (5 bases). This receptor was obtained from a man between 70 and 80 years old with acute or convalescent COVID-19. In DNA, the CDR3 is TGTGCCAGCAGTGATCGGGGATACAATGAGCAGTTCTTC. This sequence encodes CASSDRGYNEQFF.